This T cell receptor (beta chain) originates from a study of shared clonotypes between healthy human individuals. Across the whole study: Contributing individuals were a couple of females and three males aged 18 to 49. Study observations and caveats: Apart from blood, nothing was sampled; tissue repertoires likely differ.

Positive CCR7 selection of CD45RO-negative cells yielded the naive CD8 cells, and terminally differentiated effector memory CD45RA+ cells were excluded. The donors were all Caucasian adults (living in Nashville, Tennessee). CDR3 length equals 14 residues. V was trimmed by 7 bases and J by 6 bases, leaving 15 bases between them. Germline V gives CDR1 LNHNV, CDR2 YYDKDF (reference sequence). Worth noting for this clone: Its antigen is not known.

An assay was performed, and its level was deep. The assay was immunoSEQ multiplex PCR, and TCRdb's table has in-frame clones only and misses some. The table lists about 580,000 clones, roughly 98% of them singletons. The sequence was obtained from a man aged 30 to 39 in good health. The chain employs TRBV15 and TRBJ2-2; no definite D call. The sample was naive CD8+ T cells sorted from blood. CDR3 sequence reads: CATTPGPGAGELFF. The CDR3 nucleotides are TGTGCCACCACCCCGGGCCCCGGCGCCGGGGAGCTGTTTTTT.